This T cell receptor (beta chain) stems from a study of Graves' ophthalmopathy and Graves' hyperthyroidism. General observations from the study: Ophthalmopathy progression cases were predicted by the model with roughly 71% sensitivity and roughly 72% specificity. Also, most clonotypes expanded in the thyroid above 0.001 frequency appeared in blood.

The authors amplified TCR beta CDR3 regions from RNA transcripts. RT-PCR in the first round used HTBI primers; a second-round multiplex PCR followed. Via MiXCR, TCRdb re-called the multiplex PCR reads, giving one row per CDR3 protein. The sample consists of roughly 160,000 distinct CDR3 sequences, 30% to 45% of them appearing once. The evidence that diagnosis relied on was clinical symptoms, serum thyroxine, TRAb, thyroid ultrasound and orbital computed tomography. The authors isolated PBMCs from around 10 ml of fresh peripheral blood. The sample holds many counts of this clonotype. The target antigen is unknown. Trimming took off 3 bases at V and 4 bases at J, with 13 bases between the two ends. The CDR3 sequence is 16 residues long. The germline V gene has CDR1 MNHEY and CDR2 SMNVEV (reference sequence).

The sequenced sample consisted of peripheral blood. V is TRBV27 and J is TRBJ1-6; D is ambiguous. The clonotype originates from a man aged 30 to 45 with Graves' ophthalmopathy. In DNA form, the CDR3 reads TGTGCCAGCAGTTTTCGGGCCTCCCCTTATAATTCACCCCTCCACTTT. Its protein product is CASSFRASPYNSPLHF.